This paragraph reports one T cell receptor beta chain. This entry comes from a study of T cell responses to AZD1222 COVID-19 vaccine. Some clones are missing from TCRdb's copy, which holds only in-frame ones; the method was immunoSEQ multiplex PCR. The profile shows 95,000 to 150,000 clones, 85% to 90% of them singletons. Germline CDR1 MNHEY, CDR2 SMNVEV (reference sequence). The CDR3 consists of 15 residues. After removal of 5 bases from V and 4 bases from J, the junction contained 10 bases not matched to a gene. The TCR comes from an adult in good health. Sequenced material: peripheral blood, taken on day 0 of AZD1222 vaccination. The rearrangement links TRBV27 to TRBJ1-2; 7 bases map to TRBD1. CDR3 in DNA: TGTGCCAGCAGTCCACGGGACAGCGGTACCTATGGCTACACCTTC. This gives the protein CASSPRDSGTYGYTF.